Each of the 29 T cell receptor beta chains below was sequenced from the same sample in a study of CD8+ T cells in alopecia areata. cDNA serving as the sequencing template came from extracted, reverse transcribed RNA. Profiling relied on immunoSEQ multiplex PCR, and the TCRdb table lists in-frame clones only, not all of them. Among 160,000 or so clones, around half were seen once, and the ten largest hold roughly 19%. The input for sequencing was CD8+ T cells sorted from blood, taken at week 0. These receptors originate from a human donor with alopecia areata.

The rearrangement links TRBV2 to TRBJ2-5, with TRBD2 matching over 15 bases. The germline V gene encodes CDR1 SNHLY and CDR2 FYNNEI. The ends lost 4 bases at V and 0 bases at J; junction bases unmatched: 15. The CDR3 sequence is 21 residues long. CDR3 in amino acids: CASSVSDPGLAGGTYQETQYF. CDR3 nucleotides: TGTGCCAGCAGTGTCTCCGACCCAGGACTAGCGGGGGGGACGTACCAAGAGACCCAGTACTTC.

The chain joins TRBV30 to TRBJ2-7; D unresolved. The CDR3 sequence is 13 residues long. The ends were cut back, 6 bases at V and 0 bases at J, with 12 bases in the middle. CDR1 GTSNPN and CDR2 SVGIG come from the germline V gene (reference sequence). This chain's CDR3 is CACRTGSSYEQYF. CDR3 nucleotides: TGTGCCTGCCGGACCGGAAGCTCCTACGAGCAGTACTTC.

The gene calls are TRBV7-6 and TRBJ1-1; no reliable D call. The CDR3 contains 13 residues. Trimming removed 6 bases at V and 3 bases at J, with 11 bases between. The germline gives CDR1 SGHVS, CDR2 FNYEAQ. The CDR3 region has the DNA TGTGCCAGCAGATCCGGACCTGACACTGAAGCTTTCTTT. The encoded protein is CASRSGPDTEAFF.

The chain employs TRBV10-3 and TRBJ1-2; 7 bases map to TRBD1. The CDR3 has 17 amino acids. Germline V lookup: CDR1 ENHRY, CDR2 SYGVKD. J was trimmed by 5 bases and V by 0 bases; bases with no gene match: 12. The CDR3 DNA follows: TGTGCCATCAGTGAGTCCATGCAGCAGGGGGGAACTTATGGCTACACCTTC. Translating it yields CAISESMQQGGTYGYTF.

Here the CDR3 DNA reads TGCGCCAGCAGTGACAGTATGGGGGCCAACACCGGGGAGCTGTTTTTT. This encodes CASSDSMGANTGELFF. The gene calls are TRBV10-2 and TRBJ2-2; possibly TRBD1 for D (6 bases). The CDR3 is 16 amino acids. In germline, CDR1 is WSHSY, CDR2 SAAADI. The V gene lost 3 bases and the J gene lost 2 bases, with 13 bases spanning the gap.

Worth noting for this clone: The same CDR3 arises from other DNA sequences in this sample as well. The gene calls are TRBV30 and TRBJ1-1; a weak D match, TRBD1 (5 bases). Deletions cut 6 bases from V and 2 bases from J, with 7 bases between. CDR1 and CDR2 from the germline V gene are GTSNPN and SVGIG (reference sequence). There are 11 residues in the CDR3. The DNA of the CDR3 is TGTGCCTGTCAGGGAAACACTGAAGCTTTCTTT. Translated: CACQGNTEAFF.

The genes are TRBV29-1 and TRBJ1-2; D perhaps matches TRBD1 (6 bases). Germline lookup yields CDR1 SQVTM and CDR2 ANQGSEA. V lost 2 bases and J 4 bases, leaving 11 bases between the germline ends. This CDR3 contains 13 residues. CDR3 amino acids: CSVESGGVYGYTF. In DNA form, the CDR3 reads TGCAGCGTTGAATCGGGGGGCGTCTATGGCTACACCTTC.

The sample holds a few counts of this clone. V usage is TRBV7-8 and J usage is TRBJ2-7; 9 bases line up with TRBD1. Germline assignment: CDR1 SGHVS and CDR2 FQNEAQ. V dropped 3 bases and J dropped 3; count of bases not matched to a gene: 3. The CDR3 has 14 amino acids. For the CDR3, the DNA is TGTGCCAGCAGCTTCCGGGACAGGGACTACGAGCAGTACTTC. This translates into CASSFRDRDYEQYF.

The sample holds a few counts of this clone. The genes are TRBV20-1 and TRBJ2-1; TRBD2 matches 10 bases. The CDR3 is 11 residues long. The germline V gene has CDR1 DFQATT and CDR2 SNEGSKA (reference sequence). V trimming: 6 bases; J trimming: 8 bases; junction bases outside the gene matches: 1. This chain's CDR3 is CSAGTSDEQFF. The DNA of the CDR3 is TGCAGTGCGGGGACTAGCGATGAGCAGTTCTTC.

This clone was observed at least ten times. The V call is TRBV9, the J call TRBJ2-1; tentatively, D is TRBD1 (6 bases). The CDR3 is 14 residues long. Trimming took 0 bases from V and 15 from J, leaving 19 bases between them. CDR1 is SGDLS, CDR2 YYNGEE, per germline. CDR3 in amino acids: CASSVANLGHGRFF. CDR3 nucleotides: TGTGCCAGCAGCGTAGCCAACCTGGGACATGGACGGTTCTTC.

This rearrangement joins TRBV2 to TRBJ2-1; TRBD2 agrees at 8 bases. From germline, CDR1 is SNHLY and CDR2 FYNNEI. With 7 bases clipped from V and 3 bases from J, the junction kept 8 bases outside the gene matches. The CDR3 is 15 amino acids. The CDR3 coding sequence is TGTGCCAGCAACACAGCGGGGGCCTTCTACAATGAGCAGTTCTTC. This encodes CASNTAGAFYNEQFF.

A few counts support this clone. The V and J genes are TRBV27 and TRBJ2-3; 11 bases map to TRBD2. The CDR3 contains 14 residues. Germline lookup yields CDR1 MNHEY and CDR2 SMNVEV (reference sequence). The V and J ends lost 8 bases and 4 bases, in that order; junction bases with no gene match: 5. CDR3 residues: CASGYSGGADTQYF. CDR3 bases: TGTGCCAGCGGTTATAGCGGGGGGGCAGATACGCAGTATTTT.

CDR3 coding DNA: TGTGCCAGCAGTGAAGCAGGGTTGGATGCTTTCTTT. Residues: CASSEAGLDAFF. This chain joins TRBV2 and TRBJ1-1; D gene uncertain. The V end lost 0 bases, the J end lost 11 bases, and 10 bases lay between the germline ends. Germline V gives CDR1 SNHLY, CDR2 FYNNEI. This CDR3 comprises 12 residues.

This clone was counted between two and nine times. The chain combines TRBV27 with TRBJ1-5; no reliable D call. Per germline, CDR1 MNHEY and CDR2 SMNVEV (reference sequence). CDR3 size: 14 residues. V was clipped by 5 bases and J by 7 bases, with 15 bases between them. CDR3: CASSLDSTGQPQHF. CDR3 DNA: TGTGCCAGCAGTCTAGACTCTACGGGGCAGCCCCAGCATTTT.

The rearrangement joins TRBV5-6 to TRBJ2-5; 12 positions agree with TRBD1. From germline, CDR1 is SGHDT and CDR2 YYEEEE. The trim removed 1 base at V and 5 bases at J, leaving 3 bases unmatched. This CDR3 contains 15 residues. DNA of the CDR3: TGTGCCAGCAGCTTGTGGGACAGGGGGCTGGAGACCCAGTACTTC. It encodes CASSLWDRGLETQYF. Drawing the rest from reference TRBV5-6 and TRBJ2-5, the complete variable domain is DAGVTQSPTHLIKTRGQQVTLRCSPKSGHDTVSWYQQALGQGPQFIFQYYEEEERQRGNFPDRFSGHQFPNYSSELNVNALLLGDSALYLCASSLWDRGLETQYFGPGTRLLVL.

This clone was seen only a few times. This sequence joins TRBV11-2 and TRBJ2-1; D is possibly TRBD1 or TRBD2 (5 bases each). Germline-derived CDR1 and CDR2 are SGHAT and FQNNGV. The CDR3 is 16 residues long. V lost 6 bases and J lost 0, with 15 bases in between. In DNA form, the CDR3 reads TGTGCCAGCAGTAACCGGGGCCGTAGCTCCTACAATGAGCAGTTCTTC. Protein product: CASSNRGRSSYNEQFF.

The chain recombines TRBV15 with TRBJ1-5; no clear D. Per the germline V gene, CDR1 is LNHNV and CDR2 is YYDKDF (reference sequence). Trimming took 3 bases from V and 2 from J, leaving 11 bases between them. This CDR3 is built from 15 residues. The CDR3 DNA sequence: TGTGCCACCAGCAGTAAGGGTACTGGCAATCAGCCCCAGCATTTT. Protein product: CATSSKGTGNQPQHF.

A remark on this clone: The sample has other DNA sequences that encode this CDR3 too. The V gene is TRBV29-1, the J gene TRBJ1-2; TRBD1 agrees at 8 bases. With 5 bases clipped from V and 4 bases from J, the junction kept 0 bases outside the gene matches. The germline V gene has CDR1 SQVTM and CDR2 ANQGSEA. CDR3 size: 11 residues. The CDR3 DNA follows: TGCAGCGTTACAGGGGGCTATGGCTACACCTTC. Its protein product is CSVTGGYGYTF.

The J gene is TRBJ2-7, the V gene TRBV29-1, with D possibly being TRBD1 (5 bases). Trimming removed 2 bases at V and 0 bases at J, with 8 bases between. The CDR3 is made up of 13 amino acids. Per the germline V gene, CDR1 is SQVTM and CDR2 is ANQGSEA. As DNA, the CDR3 is TGCAGCGTTGAATCCCAGGGCTCCTACGAGCAGTACTTC. Translation gives CSVESQGSYEQYF.

This clone appeared a few times. The V and J genes are TRBV21-1 and TRBJ1-2; TRBD1 is the table's D call, not checked against the DNA. TRBV21-1 is labeled a pseudogene. The CDR3 length is 14 residues. The CDR3 DNA follows: TGTGCCAGCAGCCCGGGACAGATTAACTATGGCTACACCTTC. Its protein product is CASSPGQINYGYTF.

V is TRBV5-6 and J is TRBJ2-7, with TRBD1 identical over 7 bases. Trimming cost V 4 bases and J 3 bases; bases outside gene matches: 10. This CDR3 has 15 residues. The germline CDR1 and CDR2 sequences are SGHDT and YYEEEE. This chain's CDR3 is CASSPFGQGVYEQYF. As DNA, the CDR3 is TGTGCCAGCAGCCCTTTTGGCCAGGGGGTCTACGAGCAGTACTTC.

This sequence joins TRBV7-6 and TRBJ2-1, with TRBD2 matching 9 bases. V was clipped by 5 bases and J by 5 bases; unmatched bases: 4. The CDR3 spans 14 residues. Germline lookup yields CDR1 SGHVS and CDR2 FNYEAQ. Here the CDR3 reads CASSTLAGDNEQFF. In DNA form, the CDR3 reads TGTGCCAGCAGCACTTTAGCGGGGGACAATGAGCAGTTCTTC.

The genes are TRBV10-2 and TRBJ2-2; no clear D. The ends were cut back, 0 bases at V and 1 base at J, with 6 bases in the middle. Germline V gene lookup returns CDR1 WSHSY and CDR2 SAAADI. The CDR3 runs to 15 residues. CDR3 in DNA: TGCGCCAGCAGTGAGTCAGGGCAGAACACCGGGGAGCTGTTTTTT. It yields the protein CASSESGQNTGELFF.

The chain recombines TRBV9 with TRBJ1-2; the match to TRBD1 covers 9 bases. Germline-derived CDR1 and CDR2 are SGDLS and YYNGEE. CDR3 length: 17 residues. Unmatched junction bases numbered 9, after V lost 0 bases and J lost 3 bases. The DNA for the CDR3 is TGTGCCAGCAGCGTAGATCAGGACAGGGGAGAATACTATGGCTACACCTTC. This encodes CASSVDQDRGEYYGYTF.

This clone was seen only a few times. The V and J genes are TRBV25-1 and TRBJ1-4; D unresolved. The CDR3 totals 11 residues. V lost 3 bases and J 13 bases, leaving 9 bases between the germline ends. The V gene's germline CDR1 is MGHDK and CDR2 SYGVNS. CDR3 amino acids: CASSDLGGLFF. Written as DNA, the CDR3 is TGTGCCAGCAGTGATCTGGGTGGACTGTTTTTT.

The rearrangement joins TRBV2 to TRBJ1-2; TRBD1 aligns across 9 bases. V was clipped by 3 bases and J by 4 bases; unmatched bases: 6. This CDR3 is built from 15 residues. Looked up from germline, CDR1 is SNHLY and CDR2 is FYNNEI. The CDR3: CASSEVRDRVYGYTF. The DNA of the CDR3 is TGTGCCAGCAGTGAGGTTCGGGACAGGGTCTATGGCTACACCTTC.

This chain uses TRBV5-4 with TRBJ1-1; D call uncertain. This CDR3 comprises 13 residues. V lost 0 bases to trimming and J lost 7 bases, with 10 bases between them. Germline loops: CDR1 SGHNT, CDR2 YYREEE (reference sequence). The CDR3 bases are TGTGCCAGCAGCTTGGACCAGACCAATGAAGCTTTCTTT. This codes for CASSLDQTNEAFF.

J is TRBJ2-2 and V is TRBV4-3; D may be TRBD2 (6 bases). The CDR3 consists of 17 residues. Germline V gene sequence: CDR1 LGHNA, CDR2 YSLEER. V lost 0 bases to trimming and J lost 4 bases, with 15 bases between them. The CDR3 is CASSQDLPSESTGELFF. The CDR3 region has the DNA TGCGCCAGCAGCCAAGATCTACCTAGCGAAAGCACCGGGGAGCTGTTTTTT.

This clone came up once. The chain joins TRBV27 to TRBJ2-2; TRBD2 might be the D (5 bases). V lost 4 bases to trimming and J lost 6 bases, with 9 bases between them. The CDR3 covers 13 residues. Germline-derived CDR1 and CDR2 are MNHEY and SMNVEV (reference sequence). The CDR3 sequence: CASSSQRPGELFF. The DNA of the CDR3 is TGTGCCAGCAGTTCTCAGCGGCCCGGGGAGCTGTTTTTT.